This T cell receptor beta chain was identified during a study of long-term antiretroviral therapy in people with HIV. The wider study: By about a decade, the earliest samples predate the 2015 immediate-ART recommendation. General study findings and limits: Nothing was known about ART adherence, viral resistance or changes in therapy.

Trimming took 6 bases from V and 1 from J, leaving 13 bases between them. CDR1 is SGHRS, CDR2 YFSETQ, per germline. This CDR3 spans 14 amino acids. Samples were assayed with immunoSEQ v3.0 at survey level. Data came from immunoSEQ multiplex PCR; TCRdb stores just in-frame clones and leaves some out. The table lists some 21,000 clones, approximately 79% of them singletons, with 10% to 15% in the top ten. Note on this clone: Its matching antigen is unknown.

The TCR sequence derives from a woman between 35 and 50 years old with HIV. The source was unsorted PBMCs, collected about 1.8 years before starting antiretroviral therapy. This chain joins TRBV5-1 and TRBJ2-5; either TRBD1 or TRBD2 may supply D (5 bases each). This chain's CDR3 is CASTSNGGQETQYF. The CDR3, as DNA: TGCGCCAGCACCTCGAATGGGGGCCAAGAGACCCAGTACTTC.